Only a few counts were recorded for the clone carrying this T cell receptor beta chain. The source material, RNA transcripts, was used to amplify TCR beta CDR3 regions. RT-PCR in the first round (using the HTBI primer set) targeted the TCR CDR3. TCRdb reprocessed the multiplex PCR reads via MiXCR and lists one record per CDR3 protein. The data contain 300,000 or so distinct CDR3 sequences, roughly 23% of them singletons. The sample comes from a study of T cells in Graves' hyperthyroidism and ophthalmopathy. Hyperthyroidism patients were newly diagnosed, had disease duration under 2 months, and were aged 18 to 65 years. Diagnoses used clinical symptoms, serum thyroxine and TRAb, thyroid ultrasound and orbital computed tomography. Trimming pared 6 bases from V and 1 base from J, leaving 12 bases between. This CDR3 region has 15 residues. The V gene's germline CDR1 is LNHDA and CDR2 SQIVND (reference sequence).

This chain connects TRBV19 to TRBJ2-2, with D uncertain. The clonotype comes from a woman in her fifties or sixties with Graves' hyperthyroidism. The specimen was blood. The CDR3 coding sequence is TGTGCCAGTAGCGATAGGCCAGGGAACACCGGGGAGCTGTTTTTT. As protein: CASSDRPGNTGELFF.